This is a list of T cell receptor beta chains from one sample in a study of blood T cell repertoires in COVID-19. Sequencing was performed with immunoSEQ multiplex PCR; in TCRdb, only in-frame clones are kept and a portion is missing. The table lists around 95,000 clones, about 86% of them singletons, with around 5% in the top ten. Sequencing was performed on peripheral blood. These receptors all stem from a human donor in a cohort sampled during active COVID-19. Both conserved end residues are part of each CDR3. A D gene is named only where the DNA matches it firmly. Expanded clones get a size class; other rows say once, few or many, or leave the size out.

abundance,d_gene,v_gene,j_gene,CDR3nt,CDR3aa
.,TRBD2,TRBV6-2/TRBV6-3,TRBJ2-3,TGTGCCAGCAGTCCCCGGAGGACTAGCGGGAGGGCCGAGACAGATACGCAGTATTTT,CASSPRRTSGRAETDTQYF
.,.,TRBV3-1/TRBV3-2,TRBJ2-1,TGTGCCAGCAGCCAAGGAGACTACAATGAGCAGTTCTTC,CASSQGDYNEQFF
.,.,TRBV5-1,TRBJ2-4,TGCGCCAGCAGCTTGGGTTTTGGGCCGGAAGATCAGTACTTC,CASSLGFGPEDQYF
.,.,TRBV30,TRBJ2-7,TGTGCCTGGAGTGACAGGCCCCCCTCCTACGAGCAGTACTTC,CAWSDRPPSYEQYF
few,.,TRBV7-9,TRBJ2-5,TGTGCCAGCAGCGGTTTTCGGGAGAAAGAGACCCAGTACTTC,CASSGFREKETQYF
.,TRBD1,TRBV28,TRBJ2-7,TGTGCCAGCAGTTTACACGCCGACAGGGGGCGAAACGAGCAGTACTTC,CASSLHADRGRNEQYF
.,.,TRBV5-1,TRBJ2-2,TGCGCCAGCAGCTTGGGACCAGGGCGGAACACCGGGGAGCTGTTTTTT,CASSLGPGRNTGELFF
.,TRBD2,TRBV7-9,TRBJ2-7,TGTGCCAGCAGCTTAGATGTCGGGAGGGCCTACGAGCAGTACTTC,CASSLDVGRAYEQYF
.,TRBD2,TRBV7-9,TRBJ2-1,TGTGCCAGCAGCTTCGGACTAGCCGGGGATGAGCAGTTCTTC,CASSFGLAGDEQFF
.,TRBD2,TRBV5-1,TRBJ2-1,TGCGCCAGCAGCCAAGCGGGAGGTTACAATGAGCAGTTCTTC,CASSQAGGYNEQFF
.,TRBD2,TRBV19,TRBJ2-1,TGTGCCAGTAGTACTATCCTAGCGGGCGCACAGTTCTTC,CASSTILAGAQFF
.,TRBD1,TRBV6-4,TRBJ1-2,TGTGCCAGCAGTAGACAGGGCGGCGGCTACACCTTC,CASSRQGGGYTF
.,.,TRBV7-9,TRBJ1-5,TGTGCCAGCAGCCCCCCGGACAGAGGGCAGCCCCAGCATTTT,CASSPPDRGQPQHF
.,TRBD1,TRBV18,TRBJ2-7,TGTGCCAGCTCACCACCGGGACAGGGACGCTACGAGCAGTACTTC,CASSPPGQGRYEQYF
few,TRBD2,TRBV10-3,TRBJ2-1,TGTGCCATCAGTGAGTCAGGGGAGAGACTAGCGGCCCCGGGTAATGAGCAGTTCTTC,CAISESGERLAAPGNEQFF
.,.,TRBV6-1,TRBJ1-5,TGTGCCAGCAGTGAAGCAACTATCCAAGGACAGCCCCAGCATTTT,CASSEATIQGQPQHF